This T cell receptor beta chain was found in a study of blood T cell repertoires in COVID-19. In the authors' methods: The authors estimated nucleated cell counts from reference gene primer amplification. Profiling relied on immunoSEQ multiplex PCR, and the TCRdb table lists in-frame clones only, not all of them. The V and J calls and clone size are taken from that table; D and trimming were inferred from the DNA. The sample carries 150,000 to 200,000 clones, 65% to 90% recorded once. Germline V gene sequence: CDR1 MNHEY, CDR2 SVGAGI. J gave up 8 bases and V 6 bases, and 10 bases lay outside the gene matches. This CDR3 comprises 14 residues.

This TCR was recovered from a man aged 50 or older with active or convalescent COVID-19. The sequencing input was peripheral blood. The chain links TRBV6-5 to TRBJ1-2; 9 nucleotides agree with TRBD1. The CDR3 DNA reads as TGTGCCAGCAGCCGCTCCGGGACAGGGAACGGCTACACCTTC. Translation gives CASSRSGTGNGYTF.